One and the same sample provided the 18 T cell receptor beta chains below, sequenced in a study of circulating CD8 cells and anti-PD-1 response in melanoma. TCR libraries were prepared from roughly 14 ng of total RNA with the QIAseq Immune Repertoire TCR panel. From the reads, TCRdb called clonotypes with MiXCR, one entry per CDR3 protein. The sample yields under 350 distinct CDR3 sequences, roughly 6.7% seen once. Sorting of live CD3+CD8+TCRalphabeta+ cells by PD-1 and/or TIGIT gave four subsets. The sample in question was CD8+ T cells from PBMCs, obtained at baseline or after one month of anti-PD-1 therapy (not recorded which). The receptors originated from a human donor with melanoma.

By proportion, this clonotype is medium-sized. This chain links TRBV4-3 with TRBJ2-3; 7 nucleotides match TRBD1. Germline CDR1 is LGHNA and CDR2 is YSLEER. V lost 4 bases and J lost 7; bases outside the gene matches: 8. This CDR3 comprises 14 residues. The CDR3 coding sequence is TGCGCCAGCAGCCTCGGGACAGCCCGGAATACGCAGTATTTT. This encodes CASSLGTARNTQYF.

By share of the sample, this clonotype is large. V gene TRBV20-1 combines with J gene TRBJ1-3, with no clear D. The CDR3 is 13 amino acids. Trimming left V 6 bases short and J 4 bases short, with 13 bases between. Germline V lookup: CDR1 DFQATT, CDR2 SNEGSKA (reference sequence). The CDR3 region is CSALPLDGNTIYF. Written as DNA, the CDR3 is TGCAGTGCCCTTCCCCTAGACGGAAACACCATATATTTT.

Judged by abundance, this clonotype is large. J is TRBJ2-7 and V is TRBV20-1; unclear D gene. The CDR3 runs to 13 residues. Deletions cut 3 bases from V and 5 bases from J, with 14 bases between. The germline CDR1 and CDR2 sequences are DFQATT and SNEGSKA (reference sequence). CDR3 sequence reads: CSASSSWGDEQYF. The CDR3 DNA is TGCAGTGCTAGTTCCTCCTGGGGTGACGAGCAGTACTTC.

This clonotype is judged medium-sized (0.01 to 0.1%). This sequence joins TRBV19 and TRBJ1-3, with unresolved D. Deletions cut 2 bases from V and 0 bases from J, with 14 bases between. CDR3 length: 17 amino acids. Per the germline V gene, CDR1 is LNHDA and CDR2 is SQIVND (reference sequence). This CDR3 is CASSILPPPSSGNTIYF. The CDR3 DNA sequence: TGTGCCAGTAGTATACTCCCCCCCCCTAGCTCTGGAAACACCATATATTTT.

Relative to its sample, this clonotype is medium-sized (0.01 to 0.1%). The rearrangement joins TRBV4-1 to TRBJ1-1; tentatively, D is TRBD1 (6 bases). Germline lookup yields CDR1 MGHRA and CDR2 YSYEKL. CDR3 length: 17 residues. Trimming took off 0 bases at V and 1 base at J, with 15 bases between the two ends. CDR3 bases: TGCGCCAGCAGCCAAGACCCCGGACAGCAGGGGAACACTGAAGCTTTCTTT. This sequence encodes CASSQDPGQQGNTEAFF.

This clonotype is labeled as medium-sized. The rearrangement links TRBV25-1 to TRBJ2-5; 11 bases map to TRBD1. Trimming at V came to 7 bases and at J to 3 bases, leaving 1 base not matched to a gene. This CDR3 region has 13 residues. Germline CDR1 reads MGHDK; CDR2 reads SYGVNS. CDR3 amino acids: CASKGQGEETQYF. The CDR3 region has the DNA TGTGCCAGCAAGGGACAGGGGGAAGAGACCCAGTACTTC.

Relative to its sample, this clonotype is medium-sized. This chain links TRBV7-2 with TRBJ2-7, with 8 bases matching TRBD2. V was clipped by 3 bases and J by 1 base; unmatched bases: 2. Looked up from germline, CDR1 is SGHTA and CDR2 is FQGNSA. The CDR3 sequence is 14 residues long. CDR3: CASSFAGGSYEQYF. The CDR3 DNA reads TGTGCCAGCAGCTTTGCGGGGGGTTCCTACGAGCAGTACTTC.

This clonotype is deemed large. The chain links TRBV7-8 to TRBJ1-2, with 8 bases matching TRBD1. This CDR3 has 13 amino acids. Germline CDR1 is SGHVS and CDR2 is FQNEAQ. The V segment lost 2 bases and the J segment 7 bases; nucleotides outside the gene matches: 3. The CDR3 DNA sequence: TGTGCCAGCAGCTTAACGACAGGGGTTGGCTACACCTTC. Its protein is CASSLTTGVGYTF.

This clonotype is classed as large. This chain connects TRBV2 to TRBJ2-7; 7 bases are shared with TRBD2. This CDR3 spans 14 amino acids. Germline V gives CDR1 SNHLY, CDR2 FYNNEI. DNA for the CDR3: TGTGCTACCTTCCGGGGGGTAGGCGCGGCTGAGCAGTACTTC. It codes for CATFRGVGAAEQYF.

Judged by abundance, this clonotype is medium-sized. The chain couples TRBV19 to TRBJ1-1; D gene uncertain. The V gene lost 7 bases and the J gene lost 0 bases, with 12 bases spanning the gap. The CDR3 is 14 amino acids. Looked up from germline, CDR1 is LNHDA and CDR2 is SQIVND (reference sequence). The CDR3 sequence is CASTPGRLNTEAFF. The CDR3 bases are TGTGCCAGTACCCCCGGACGGTTGAACACTGAAGCTTTCTTT. The full variable domain, with the rest looked up from reference TRBV19 and TRBJ1-1, is DGGITQSPKYLFRKEGQNVTLSCEQNLNHDAMYWYRQDPGQGLRLIYYSQIVNDFQKGDIAEGYSVSREKKESFPLTVTSAQKNPTAFYLCASTPGRLNTEAFFGQGTRLTVV.

This clonotype was seen a few times. V gene TRBV21-1 combines with J gene TRBJ2-1; the D segment call TRBD1 is taken from the table without a DNA check. TRBV21-1 is a pseudogene locus. The CDR3 is 18 residues long. CDR3 nucleotides: TGTGCCAGCAGCAAGGCGACGAGGGGGCCGCATCGGGACAATGAGCAGTTCTTC. Its protein product is CASSKATRGPHRDNEQFF.

This clonotype has more than one count but fewer than ten. This chain uses TRBV11-2 with TRBJ2-2; 7 bases map to TRBD1. V dropped 4 bases and J dropped 3; count of bases not matched to a gene: 8. The CDR3 spans 16 residues. CDR1 SGHAT and CDR2 FQNNGV come from the germline V gene. The CDR3 loop is CASSSAGGMDTGELFF. In DNA, the CDR3 is TGTGCCAGCAGCTCCGCAGGGGGAATGGACACCGGGGAGCTGTTTTTT. The complete variable domain, with remaining parts taken from reference TRBV11-2 and TRBJ2-2, reads EAGVAQSPRYKIIEKRQSVAFWCNPISGHATLYWYQQILGQGPKLLIQFQNNGVVDDSQLPKDRFSAERLKGVDSTLKIQPAKLEDSAVYLCASSSAGGMDTGELFFGEGSRLTVL.

The gene calls are TRBV20-1 and TRBJ2-7; 8 nucleotides match TRBD2. CDR1 is DFQATT and CDR2 is SNEGSKA in the germline V gene (reference sequence). V trimming: 0 bases; J trimming: 2 bases; junction bases outside the gene matches: 9. This CDR3 is 16 amino acids long. For the CDR3, the DNA is TGCAGTGCTAGAGATGTCGGGGGGGCGCTCACCTACGAGCAGTACTTC. Residues: CSARDVGGALTYEQYF.

Turning to this clonotype: A far larger clone differs by one base, so this is likely a read error. The V gene is TRBV11-2, the J gene TRBJ2-7; 9 bases are shared with TRBD1. This CDR3 has 13 amino acids. After removal of 6 bases from V and 7 bases from J, the junction contained 7 bases not matched to a gene. CDR1 SGHAT and CDR2 FQNNGV come from the germline V gene. The CDR3, as DNA: TGTGCCAGCAGGACAGGGGGATACAATGAGCAGTACTTC. The encoded protein is CASRTGGYNEQYF.

Only one count was recorded for this clonotype. A much larger clone differs from this one at a single base, so this may be a read error. This chain connects TRBV2 to TRBJ2-7; the D is unclear. Germline CDR1 SNHLY, CDR2 FYNNEI. The CDR3 extends over 13 amino acids. The CDR3 here is CACSVGNSYEQYF. CDR3 coding DNA: TGTGCCTGCAGTGTTGGCAACTCCTACGAGCAGTACTTC.

By frequency in the sample, this clonotype is large. The V and J genes are TRBV19 and TRBJ2-1; 7 bases fit TRBD2. Germline V gives CDR1 LNHDA, CDR2 SQIVND (reference sequence). CDR3 length: 14 residues. The V segment lost 10 bases and the J segment 6 bases; nucleotides outside the gene matches: 12. The CDR3 DNA reads as TGTGCCACCACTGTGGGGGGGGACGGCAATGAGCAGTTCTTC. It encodes CATTVGGDGNEQFF.

Relative to its sample, this clonotype is medium-sized (0.01 to 0.1%). The gene calls are TRBV18 and TRBJ2-7, with TRBD2 as a possible D gene (5 bases). Germline loops: CDR1 KGHSH, CDR2 LQKENI. The CDR3 has 14 residues. The ends were cut back, 2 bases at V and 0 bases at J, with 8 bases in the middle. In DNA form, the CDR3 reads TGTGCCAGCTCACCAAGCGGTTACTCCTACGAGCAGTACTTC. This codes for CASSPSGYSYEQYF.

Within the sample, this clonotype is medium-sized. V usage is TRBV29-1 and J usage is TRBJ1-2; the D is unclear. The germline CDR1 and CDR2 sequences are SQVTM and ANQGSEA. The CDR3 sequence is 15 residues long. V lost 3 bases and J 3 bases, leaving 17 bases between the germline ends. CDR3 nucleotides: TGCAGCGTTGATAGAATAGGAGGACCCGACTATGGCTACACCTTC. Its protein product is CSVDRIGGPDYGYTF. The complete variable domain, with remaining parts taken from reference TRBV29-1 and TRBJ1-2, reads SAVISQKPSRDICQRGTSLTIQCQVDSQVTMMFWYRQQPGQSLTLIATANQGSEATYESGFVIDKFPISRPNLTFSTLTVSNMSPEDSSIYLCSVDRIGGPDYGYTFGSGTRLTVV.